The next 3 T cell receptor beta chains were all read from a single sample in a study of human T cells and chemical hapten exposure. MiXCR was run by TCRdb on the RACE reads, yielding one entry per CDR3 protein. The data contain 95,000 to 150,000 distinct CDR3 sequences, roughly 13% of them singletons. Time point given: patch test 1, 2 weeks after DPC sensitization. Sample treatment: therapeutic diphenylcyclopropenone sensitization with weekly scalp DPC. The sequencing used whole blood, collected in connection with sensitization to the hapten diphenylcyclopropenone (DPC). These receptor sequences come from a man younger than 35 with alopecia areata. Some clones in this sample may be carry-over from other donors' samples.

This chain's CDR3 is CSVVGWQGTGYTF. CDR3 DNA: TGCAGCGTTGTCGGCTGGCAGGGGACAGGCTACACCTTC. The rearrangement links TRBV29-1 to TRBJ1-2, with a tentative D call TRBD1 (6 bases). Trimming took off 4 bases at V and 8 bases at J, with 17 bases between the two ends. Germline CDR1 and CDR2: SQVTM and ANQGSEA. This CDR3 region has 13 residues.

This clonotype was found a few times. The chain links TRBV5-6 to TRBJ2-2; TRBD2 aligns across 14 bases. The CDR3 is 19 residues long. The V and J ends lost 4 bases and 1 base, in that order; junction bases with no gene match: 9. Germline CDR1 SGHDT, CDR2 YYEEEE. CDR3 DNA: TGTGCCAGCAGCCTGGAGGGACTAGCGGGGGCCCTGAACACCGGGGAGCTGTTTTTT. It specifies CASSLEGLAGALNTGELFF.

The CDR3 is CASESRAYNSPLHF. As DNA, the CDR3 is TGTGCCAGCGAATCGCGGGCCTATAATTCACCCCTCCACTTT. This sequence joins TRBV28 and TRBJ1-6, with no clear D. V was cut by 8 bases and J by 2 bases, with 10 bases left in between. Per the germline V gene, CDR1 is MDHEN and CDR2 is SYDVKM. The CDR3 is 14 amino acids. Looking up the rest from reference TRBV28 and TRBJ1-6 gives the full variable domain: DVKVTQSSRYLVKRTGEKVFLECVQDMDHENMFWYRQDPGLGLRLIYFSYDVKMKEKGDIPEGYSVSREKKERFSLILESASTNQTSMYLCASESRAYNSPLHFGNGTRLTVT.